This record covers a single T cell receptor beta chain. Its antigen is as yet unknown. This CDR3 is built from 12 residues. Deletions cut 3 bases from V and 10 bases from J, with 12 bases between. Germline V gives CDR1 LNHDA, CDR2 SQIVND (reference sequence). Treatment: oral pan-JAK inhibitor, 5-10 mg twice daily. The investigators collected lesional scalp punch biopsies and peripheral blood from alopecia areata patients. These data belong to a study of CD8+ T cells in alopecia areata. General observations from the study: One nonresponder makes the tie between baseline CD8+ expansion and response uncertain. Amid tofacitinib therapy, many expanded lesional clones stayed present in scalp and blood.

Following extraction, RNA underwent reverse transcription to cDNA, which served as the sequencing template. Method: immunoSEQ multiplex PCR; TCRdb's copy keeps in-frame clones and lacks some. The sample records roughly 100,000 clones, 85% to 90% being singletons. The material was CD8+ T cells sorted from blood, obtained between weeks 30 and 35, from a patient treated with tofacitinib. The TCR comes from a human donor with alopecia areata. V and J are TRBV19 and TRBJ1-1, with D maybe TRBD1 (5 bases). The CDR3 bases are TGTGCCAGTAGTATCGGTGGGGACGGAGCTTTCTTT. Protein: CASSIGGDGAFF.